This passage covers 28 T cell receptor beta chains from one sample sequenced in a study of cytotoxic CD8 clonotypes in ibrutinib-treated CLL. Sequencing was performed with immunoSEQ multiplex PCR; in TCRdb, only in-frame clones are kept and a portion is missing. The table has about 160,000 clones, 84% seen once. The starting material was PBMCs, obtained after 24 months of ibrutinib treatment. The origin of the receptors is a human donor with chronic lymphocytic leukemia.

V and J are TRBV5-4 and TRBJ1-1, with D perhaps matching TRBD1 (5 bases). The CDR3 contains 11 residues. Looked up from germline, CDR1 is SGHNT and CDR2 is YYREEE (reference sequence). Trimming took 4 bases from V and 7 from J, leaving 8 bases between them. CDR3 coding DNA: TGTGCCAGCAGCGTGGGACGTGAAGCTTTCTTT. This gives the protein CASSVGREAFF.

This chain uses TRBV7-2 with TRBJ2-5; D is uncertain. The CDR3 is made up of 15 amino acids. V was cut by 1 base and J by 1 base, with 10 bases left in between. The germline gives CDR1 SGHTA, CDR2 FQGNSA. This chain's CDR3 is CASSLVFGFQETQYF. For the CDR3, the DNA is TGTGCCAGCAGCTTAGTGTTCGGCTTCCAAGAGACCCAGTACTTC. Looking up the rest from reference TRBV7-2 and TRBJ2-5 gives the full variable domain: GAGVSQSPSNKVTEKGKDVELRCDPISGHTALYWYRQSLGQGLEFLIYFQGNSAPDKSGLPSDRFSAERTGGSVSTLTIQRTQQEDSAVYLCASSLVFGFQETQYFGPGTRLLVL.

This clone occurred a few times. Within the sample, other DNA sequences also encode this same CDR3. The rearrangement links TRBV6-1 to TRBJ1-1; D gene ambiguous. Germline-derived CDR1 and CDR2 are MNHNS and SASEGT. CDR3 length: 12 residues. V dropped 5 bases and J dropped 1 base, with 5 bases sitting between them. CDR3 loop: CASSPQNTEAFF. CDR3 DNA: TGTGCCAGCAGTCCCCAGAACACTGAAGCTTTCTTT.

The chain combines TRBV5-1 with TRBJ2-2; D is perhaps TRBD1 (6 bases). Between the trimmed V and J ends, which lost 4 bases and 3 bases, there was a span of 10 bases. CDR3 size: 14 residues. Germline assignment: CDR1 SGHRS and CDR2 YFSETQ. The CDR3 protein is CASSPGQDTGELFF. The CDR3, as DNA: TGCGCCAGCAGCCCGGGACAAGACACCGGGGAGCTGTTTTTT.

This chain links TRBV4-3 with TRBJ2-3, with TRBD2 matching 10 bases. The CDR3 runs to 18 residues. CDR1 and CDR2 from the germline V gene are LGHNA and YSLEER. V trimming: 0 bases; J trimming: 3 bases; junction bases outside the gene matches: 9. The chain's CDR3 is CASSQEVISGRWTDTQYF. In nucleotides, the CDR3 is TGCGCCAGCAGCCAAGAGGTCATTAGCGGGAGGTGGACAGATACGCAGTATTTT.

The chain joins TRBV28 to TRBJ1-1; the D gene is possibly TRBD1 (6 bases). The germline V and J ends were trimmed by 7 bases and 1 base, with 10 bases remaining between them. The CDR3 has 13 amino acids. CDR1 is MDHEN and CDR2 is SYDVKM in the germline V gene. CDR3 protein: CASIYRENTEAFF. In DNA form, the CDR3 reads TGTGCCAGCATCTACAGGGAGAACACTGAAGCTTTCTTT.

The count of this clone is one. J is TRBJ2-5 and V is TRBV18; tentative D call: TRBD2 (6 bases). CDR1 and CDR2 (germline): KGHSH, LQKENI. The CDR3 spans 14 residues. The ends were cut back, 6 bases at V and 4 bases at J, with 15 bases in the middle. The CDR3 is CASSGEGRRETQYF. DNA for the CDR3: TGTGCCAGCTCGGGAGAGGGGAGGAGAGAGACCCAGTACTTC.

The genes are TRBV2 and TRBJ1-3, with D maybe TRBD1 (5 bases). Trimming took off 1 base at V and 0 bases at J, with 7 bases between the two ends. CDR3 length: 15 amino acids. CDR1 is SNHLY and CDR2 is FYNNEI in the germline V gene. The DNA of the CDR3 is TGTGCCAGCAGTGAAGAAGGGACCTCTGGAAACACCATATATTTT. Its translation is CASSEEGTSGNTIYF.

The genes are TRBV27 and TRBJ1-1; tentative D call: TRBD1 (5 bases). The germline V gene encodes CDR1 MNHEY and CDR2 SMNVEV (reference sequence). The CDR3 totals 14 residues. Trimming took 10 bases from V and 5 from J, leaving 20 bases between them. CDR3 loop: CATGTHNGGTEAFF. The DNA for the CDR3 is TGTGCCACCGGGACTCACAACGGGGGTACTGAAGCTTTCTTT.

This rearrangement joins TRBV2 to TRBJ2-7; 7 bases agree with TRBD1. Germline values: CDR1 SNHLY, CDR2 FYNNEI. The CDR3 is 15 residues long. J gave up 4 bases and V 1 base, and 7 bases lay outside the gene matches. CDR3 residues: CASSEVAVRGYEQYF. DNA of the CDR3: TGTGCCAGCAGTGAAGTGGCGGTCAGGGGGTACGAGCAGTACTTC.

This sequence joins TRBV29-1 and TRBJ1-5; a possible D gene is TRBD1 (6 bases). Trimming took 6 bases from V and 7 from J, leaving 16 bases between them. This CDR3 is built from 13 residues. Germline V gene lookup returns CDR1 SQVTM and CDR2 ANQGSEA. The CDR3 nucleotides are TGCAGCGTCGGGGACACTGGTGGACAGCCCCAGCATTTT. As protein: CSVGDTGGQPQHF. Together with reference TRBV29-1 and TRBJ1-5, the CDR3 gives the full variable domain: SAVISQKPSRDICQRGTSLTIQCQVDSQVTMMFWYRQQPGQSLTLIATANQGSEATYESGFVIDKFPISRPNLTFSTLTVSNMSPEDSSIYLCSVGDTGGQPQHFGDGTRLSIL.

This clone was recorded once. CDR3: CASSHGLYSGNTIYF. The CDR3 DNA sequence: TGTGCCAGCAGCCACGGCCTCTACTCTGGAAACACCATATATTTT. This chain uses TRBV11-1 with TRBJ1-3; D remains ambiguous. Trimming stripped 5 bases from V and 0 bases from J, with 11 bases between. There are 15 residues in the CDR3. Germline CDR1 reads SGHAT; CDR2 reads FQDESV (reference sequence). Using reference TRBV11-1 and TRBJ1-3 for the parts outside the CDR3, the full variable domain is EAEVAQSPRYKITEKSQAVAFWCDPISGHATLYWYRQILGQGPELLVQFQDESVVDDSQLPKDRFSAERLKGVDSTLKIQPAELGDSAMYLCASSHGLYSGNTIYFGEGSWLTVV.

Only a few counts were recorded for this clone. The chain couples TRBV7-9 to TRBJ1-1, with TRBD1 identical over 7 bases. V shed 7 bases and J 7 bases; nucleotides not matched to a gene: 18. Germline loops: CDR1 SEHNR, CDR2 FQNEAQ (reference sequence). The CDR3 has 16 residues. In nucleotides, the CDR3 is TGTGCCAGCACCCTTATACTGACAGGGTATTCGAATGAAGCTTTCTTT. Its protein is CASTLILTGYSNEAFF.

In its sample, this clone was seen once. The rearrangement uses TRBV4-1 and TRBJ1-5, with a weak D call TRBD1 (5 bases). There are 15 residues in the CDR3. Trimming pared 0 bases from V and 5 bases from J, leaving 11 bases between. Germline lookup yields CDR1 MGHRA and CDR2 YSYEKL. CDR3 protein: CASSQDEGFYQPQHF. The CDR3 region has the DNA TGCGCCAGCAGCCAAGACGAGGGGTTCTATCAGCCCCAGCATTTT.

This clone was observed once. V gene TRBV19 combines with J gene TRBJ1-1; the match to TRBD1 covers 11 bases. V shed 3 bases and J 1 base; nucleotides not matched to a gene: 4. Germline lookup yields CDR1 LNHDA and CDR2 SQIVND (reference sequence). This CDR3 contains 16 residues. Here the CDR3 DNA reads TGTGCCAGTAGTATGTTGGGGACAGGGGGGAACACTGAAGCTTTCTTT. Translation gives CASSMLGTGGNTEAFF.

V gene TRBV5-1 combines with J gene TRBJ2-2, with D perhaps TRBD2 (5 bases). The germline CDR1 and CDR2 sequences are SGHRS and YFSETQ. The length of the CDR3 is 16 residues. With 0 bases removed from V and 3 bases from J, the gap between germline ends came to 12 bases. The DNA of the CDR3 is TGCGCCAGCAGCTTGGTCTTGGCCGGGGACACCGGGGAGCTGTTTTTT. Protein product: CASSLVLAGDTGELFF.

The chain combines TRBV28 with TRBJ2-7, with D hard to call. The CDR3 length is 13 residues. Germline loops: CDR1 MDHEN, CDR2 SYDVKM. V lost 4 bases, J lost 4 bases, and 11 bases lay in between. DNA of the CDR3: TGTGCCAGCAGTTCGGTACTGGGGTACGAGCAGTACTTC. Translation gives CASSSVLGYEQYF.

The chain is built from TRBV6-1 and TRBJ2-5, with unresolved D. The last part of the DNA fits TRBJ2-7 better; the J call may be wrong. CDR3 length equals 14 residues. Germline-derived CDR1 and CDR2 are MNHNS and SASEGT. CDR3 sequence reads: CASSDNGLSYEQYF. CDR3 nucleotides: TGTGCCAGCAGTGATAACGGCCTCTCCTACGAGCAGTACTTC.

This chain links TRBV30 with TRBJ1-6; D is unclear. The germline V gene has CDR1 GTSNPN and CDR2 SVGIG (reference sequence). The CDR3 is 14 residues long. With 4 bases removed from V and 9 bases from J, the gap between germline ends came to 16 bases. CDR3 in DNA: TGTGCCTGGATCCCGGGAGTCGCGATTTCACCCCTCCACTTT. The encoded protein is CAWIPGVAISPLHF.

The genes are TRBV5-4 and TRBJ1-2, with 7 bases that match TRBD1. Trimming cost V 4 bases and J 8 bases; bases outside gene matches: 14. The CDR3 is made up of 15 amino acids. CDR1 SGHNT and CDR2 YYREEE come from the germline V gene (reference sequence). For the CDR3, the DNA is TGTGCCAGCAGCCTACAGGGGTCATCGTTCGTGGGCTACACCTTC. Its translation is CASSLQGSSFVGYTF.

The chain employs TRBV10-2 and TRBJ1-5; D is ambiguous. V lost 6 bases and J 0 bases, leaving 6 bases between the germline ends. Germline V CDR1 and CDR2: WSHSY, SAAADI. This CDR3 region has 13 residues. CDR3 residues: CASRQRSNQPQHF. The CDR3 nucleotides are TGCGCCAGCAGACAGCGTAGCAATCAGCCCCAGCATTTT.

For this clone: The junction differs from germline at one of its ends, possibly a read error. This chain joins TRBV28 and TRBJ2-2; D unclear. This CDR3 region has 15 residues. Germline loops: CDR1 MDHEN, CDR2 SYDVKM. CDR3 sequence: CVSSSVGQNTGELFF. CDR3 nucleotides: TGTGTCAGCAGTTCGGTTGGCCAGAACACCGGGGAGCTGTTTTTT.

The J gene is TRBJ2-5, the V gene TRBV19; either TRBD1 or TRBD2 may fit D (5 bases each). Deletions cut 7 bases from V and 1 base from J, with 16 bases between. The CDR3 is 15 amino acids. Germline CDR1 is LNHDA and CDR2 is SQIVND (reference sequence). The CDR3 coding sequence is TGTGCCAGTATGGGAGAGGCCGGGGCCCAAGAGACCCAGTACTTC. It translates to CASMGEAGAQETQYF.

Only a few counts were recorded for this clone. This sequence joins TRBV28 and TRBJ2-1; D ambiguous. Deletions cut 3 bases from V and 9 bases from J, with 9 bases between. The CDR3 totals 12 residues. Germline values: CDR1 MDHEN, CDR2 SYDVKM. The CDR3 loop is CASSFLVGEQFF. CDR3 coding DNA: TGTGCCAGCAGTTTTCTTGTAGGTGAGCAGTTCTTC.

In its sample, this clone was seen a few times. V and J are TRBV30 and TRBJ1-2, with D perhaps TRBD1 (6 bases). In germline, CDR1 is GTSNPN, CDR2 SVGIG (reference sequence). Trimming stripped 1 base from V and 0 bases from J, with 12 bases between. The CDR3 contains 15 residues. This CDR3 reads CAWSDARGTNYGYTF. The CDR3 DNA sequence: TGTGCCTGGAGTGACGCCAGGGGTACTAACTATGGCTACACCTTC.

On this clone: At one end the junction does not follow the germline gene, possibly because of a read error. The chain joins TRBV7-7 to TRBJ2-1; 9 positions match TRBD2. There are 16 residues in the CDR3. Germline CDR1 SSHAT, CDR2 FNYEAQ (reference sequence). The CDR3 region has the DNA TGTGCTAGCAGCTTGGTAGCGGGAGCCCTTTACAATGAGCAGTTCTTC. It specifies CASSLVAGALYNEQFF.

The chain combines TRBV11-1 with TRBJ2-3, with TRBD1 matching over 7 bases. CDR1 and CDR2 (germline): SGHAT, FQDESV (reference sequence). The CDR3 sequence is 15 residues long. Trimming removed 5 bases from V and 2 bases from J; junction bases left unmatched: 7. CDR3: CASSLGDRDTDTQYF. As DNA, the CDR3 is TGTGCCAGCAGCCTGGGGGACAGAGACACAGATACGCAGTATTTT.

This chain uses TRBV6-6 with TRBJ1-1; D is uncertain. The CDR3 consists of 15 residues. Germline loops: CDR1 MNHNY, CDR2 SVGAGI (reference sequence). Trimming took off 0 bases at V and 6 bases at J, with 14 bases between the two ends. CDR3 bases: TGTGCCAGCAGTTACTCGAATTTAGGGAGGCCTGAAGCTTTCTTT. This translates into CASSYSNLGRPEAFF.